Listed below are T cell receptor beta chains from one sample, sequenced in a study of technical replicates of blood from a handful of donors. Sequencing was performed with immunoSEQ multiplex PCR; in TCRdb, only in-frame clones are kept and a portion is missing. The sample holds roughly 51,000 clones, 80% to 95% seen once. Sequenced material: PBMCs. These receptors all stem from a human donor in good health. Some clones in this sample may be carry-over from other donors' samples. Both conserved end residues are part of each CDR3. A D gene is named only where the DNA matches it firmly. Expanded clones are given a class, and other clones once, few, many or no size at all.

clone_size: -
v_call: TRBV2
j_call: TRBJ2-3
d_call: TRBD2
cdr3_aa: CASSEGASGGYAQYF
cdr3_nt: TGTGCCAGCAGTGAAGGGGCTAGCGGGGGGTACGCGCAGTATTTT

clone_size: -
v_call: TRBV5-5
j_call: TRBJ1-4
d_call: -
cdr3_aa: CASSYRVATNEKLFF
cdr3_nt: TGTGCCAGCAGCTACCGAGTTGCAACTAATGAAAAACTGTTTTTT

clone_size: -
v_call: TRBV4-3
j_call: TRBJ1-2
d_call: TRBD1
cdr3_aa: CASSQDLGQGADYTF
cdr3_nt: TGCGCCAGCAGCCAAGATCTCGGACAGGGGGCTGACTACACCTTC

clone_size: -
v_call: TRBV27
j_call: TRBJ2-7
d_call: TRBD2
cdr3_aa: CASSSSFFTSANYEQYF
cdr3_nt: TGTGCCAGCAGTTCATCTTTTTTTACTAGCGCGAACTACGAGCAGTACTTC

clone_size: -
v_call: TRBV29-1
j_call: TRBJ2-2
d_call: TRBD2
cdr3_aa: CSVVGGRANTGELFF
cdr3_nt: TGCAGCGTTGTAGGCGGGAGGGCGAACACCGGGGAGCTGTTTTTT

clone_size: -
v_call: TRBV4-1
j_call: TRBJ1-2
d_call: -
cdr3_aa: CASSFDGWGEADYGYTF
cdr3_nt: TGCGCCAGCAGCTTCGACGGGTGGGGGGAAGCGGACTATGGCTACACCTTC

clone_size: -
v_call: TRBV6-6
j_call: TRBJ2-7
d_call: -
cdr3_aa: CASKERESSYEQYF
cdr3_nt: TGTGCCAGCAAAGAACGGGAGTCCTCCTACGAGCAGTACTTC

clone_size: -
v_call: TRBV6-1
j_call: TRBJ2-3
d_call: TRBD2
cdr3_aa: CASSEGTSGLTDTQYF
cdr3_nt: TGTGCCAGCAGTGAAGGGACTAGCGGGCTCACAGATACGCAGTATTTT

clone_size: -
v_call: TRBV4-3
j_call: TRBJ2-7
d_call: TRBD1
cdr3_aa: CASSQDRDRSYEQYF
cdr3_nt: TGCGCCAGCAGCCAAGATCGGGACAGATCCTACGAGCAGTACTTC

clone_size: -
v_call: TRBV5-1
j_call: TRBJ1-1
d_call: -
cdr3_aa: CASRGRTEAFF
cdr3_nt: TGCGCCAGCAGGGGGAGGACTGAAGCTTTCTTT

clone_size: -
v_call: TRBV2
j_call: TRBJ2-7
d_call: -
cdr3_aa: CASTVSFLSEQYF
cdr3_nt: TGTGCCAGCACGGTGAGCTTCCTAAGCGAGCAGTACTTC

clone_size: -
v_call: TRBV5-6
j_call: TRBJ1-2
d_call: -
cdr3_aa: CASSFPDRNYGYTF
cdr3_nt: TGTGCCAGCAGCTTTCCAGACAGAAACTATGGCTACACCTTC

clone_size: -
v_call: TRBV10-3
j_call: TRBJ2-7
d_call: -
cdr3_aa: CAISDPGLSSYEQYF
cdr3_nt: TGTGCCATCAGTGACCCAGGACTAAGCTCCTACGAGCAGTACTTC

clone_size: -
v_call: TRBV7-9
j_call: TRBJ2-2
d_call: -
cdr3_aa: CASSLERDTGELFF
cdr3_nt: TGTGCCAGCAGCTTAGAGAGAGACACCGGGGAGCTGTTTTTT

clone_size: -
v_call: TRBV6-4
j_call: TRBJ2-2
d_call: -
cdr3_aa: CASSDSADDSGELFF
cdr3_nt: TGTGCCAGCAGTGATAGTGCGGACGACAGCGGGGAGCTGTTTTTT

clone_size: -
v_call: TRBV5-1
j_call: TRBJ2-5
d_call: TRBD1
cdr3_aa: CASSGGQVEETQYF
cdr3_nt: TGCGCCAGCAGCGGGGGACAGGTTGAAGAGACCCAGTACTTC

clone_size: once
v_call: TRBV18
j_call: TRBJ1-1
d_call: -
cdr3_aa: CASSPLSFGQNTEAFF
cdr3_nt: TGTGCCAGCTCACCATTAAGTTTCGGTCAGAACACTGAAGCTTTCTTT

clone_size: -
v_call: TRBV6-1
j_call: TRBJ1-2
d_call: TRBD1
cdr3_aa: CASSKDRERTYGYTF
cdr3_nt: TGTGCCAGCAGCAAAGACAGGGAACGTACCTATGGCTACACCTTC

clone_size: -
v_call: TRBV19
j_call: TRBJ2-1
d_call: TRBD2
cdr3_aa: CASSPPDGAGGNEQFF
cdr3_nt: TGTGCCAGTAGTCCGCCCGATGGAGCGGGAGGGAATGAGCAGTTCTTC

clone_size: -
v_call: TRBV27
j_call: TRBJ2-1
d_call: -
cdr3_aa: CASSPRSTADNEQFF
cdr3_nt: TGTGCCAGCAGTCCGCGTTCTACAGCGGACAATGAGCAGTTCTTC

clone_size: -
v_call: TRBV4-3
j_call: TRBJ2-1
d_call: TRBD1
cdr3_aa: CASSQEQGSSYNEQFF
cdr3_nt: TGCGCCAGCAGCCAGGAACAGGGGTCGTCCTACAATGAGCAGTTCTTC

clone_size: -
v_call: TRBV7-9
j_call: TRBJ2-7
d_call: -
cdr3_aa: CASSFSGHEQYF
cdr3_nt: TGTGCCAGCAGCTTTTCAGGCCACGAGCAGTACTTC

clone_size: -
v_call: TRBV9
j_call: TRBJ1-6
d_call: -
cdr3_aa: CASSVGVGGSSYNSPLHF
cdr3_nt: TGTGCCAGCAGCGTAGGAGTAGGGGGTAGCTCCTATAATTCACCCCTCCACTTT

clone_size: -
v_call: TRBV6-1
j_call: TRBJ1-2
d_call: -
cdr3_aa: CASSGGGGYTF
cdr3_nt: TGTGCCAGCAGTGGCGGGGGAGGCTACACCTTC

clone_size: -
v_call: TRBV7-3
j_call: TRBJ2-2
d_call: TRBD1
cdr3_aa: CASSAAGGNTGELFF
cdr3_nt: TGTGCCAGCAGCGCTGCAGGGGGGAACACCGGGGAGCTGTTTTTT

clone_size: -
v_call: TRBV30
j_call: TRBJ2-3
d_call: -
cdr3_aa: CAWKQNPTDTQYF
cdr3_nt: TGTGCCTGGAAACAGAACCCCACAGATACGCAGTATTTT

clone_size: -
v_call: TRBV7-3
j_call: TRBJ2-7
d_call: TRBD2
cdr3_aa: CASSLEAGEGYEQYF
cdr3_nt: TGTGCCAGCAGCTTAGAGGCGGGGGAGGGCTACGAGCAGTACTTC

clone_size: -
v_call: TRBV5-8
j_call: TRBJ2-1
d_call: TRBD1
cdr3_aa: CARGRQGYLNEQFF
cdr3_nt: TGTGCCAGGGGAAGACAGGGGTACCTCAATGAGCAGTTCTTC

clone_size: -
v_call: TRBV14
j_call: TRBJ2-3
d_call: -
cdr3_aa: CASSHIPETQYF
cdr3_nt: TGTGCCAGCAGCCATATTCCGGAGACGCAGTATTTT

clone_size: -
v_call: TRBV7-8
j_call: TRBJ2-5
d_call: TRBD1
cdr3_aa: CASSLFHRGETQYF
cdr3_nt: TGTGCCAGCAGCTTATTTCACAGGGGAGAGACCCAGTACTTC

clone_size: once
v_call: TRBV6-5
j_call: TRBJ2-1
d_call: -
cdr3_aa: CASSYSGTSFEQFF
cdr3_nt: TGTGCCAGCAGTTATTCCGGGACTTCCTTTGAGCAGTTCTTC

clone_size: -
v_call: TRBV6-6
j_call: TRBJ2-2
d_call: -
cdr3_aa: CASSYVEGNGAGELFF
cdr3_nt: TGTGCCAGCAGTTACGTGGAGGGGAATGGCGCCGGGGAGCTGTTTTTT

clone_size: -
v_call: TRBV12-5
j_call: TRBJ1-2
d_call: TRBD1
cdr3_aa: CASALTGTGVSGYTF
cdr3_nt: TGTGCTAGTGCTCTGACCGGGACAGGGGTCTCTGGCTACACCTTC

clone_size: -
v_call: TRBV4-2
j_call: TRBJ2-1
d_call: -
cdr3_aa: CASSQGLGARIKLGNEQFF
cdr3_nt: TGTGCCAGCAGCCAAGGATTAGGGGCGAGAATAAAGCTGGGCAATGAGCAGTTCTTC